Only a few counts were recorded for the clone carrying this T cell receptor beta chain. The sample is drawn from a study of blood T cells in healthy people across ages. A J-beta primer mix and a sample-barcoded 5' primer were used in a second PCR of roughly 6 to 11 cycles. TCRdb redid the calling of the 5' RACE reads with MiXCR, one entry per CDR3 protein. The sample shows some 780,000 distinct CDR3 sequences, just over 55% of them seen only once. Germline V gives CDR1 LNHNV, CDR2 YYDKDF (reference sequence). V gave up 7 bases and J gave up 4 bases, with 16 bases separating them. The CDR3 consists of 14 residues.

This clonotype was sampled from a man aged 40-50 years in good health. The chain carries TRBV15 and TRBJ1-2, with D perhaps matching TRBD1 (6 bases). Sequences were obtained from blood. CDR3 sequence: CATMSQGLGYGYTF. CDR3 DNA: TGTGCCACCATGTCACAGGGACTGGGCTATGGCTACACCTTC.